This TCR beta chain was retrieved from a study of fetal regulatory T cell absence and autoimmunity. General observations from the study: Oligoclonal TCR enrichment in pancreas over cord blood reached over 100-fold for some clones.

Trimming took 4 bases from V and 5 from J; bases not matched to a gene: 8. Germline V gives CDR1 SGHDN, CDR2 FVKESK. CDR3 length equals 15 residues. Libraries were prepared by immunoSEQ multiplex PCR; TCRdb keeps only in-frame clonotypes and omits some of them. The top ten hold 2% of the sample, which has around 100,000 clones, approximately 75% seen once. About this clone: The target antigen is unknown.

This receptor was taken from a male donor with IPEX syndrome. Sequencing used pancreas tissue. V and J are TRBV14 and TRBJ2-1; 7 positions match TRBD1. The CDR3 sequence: CASSLEGAWNNEQFF. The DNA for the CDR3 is TGTGCCAGCAGCCTAGAGGGGGCTTGGAACAATGAGCAGTTCTTC. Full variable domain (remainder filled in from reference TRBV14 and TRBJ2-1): EAGVTQFPSHSVIEKGQTVTLRCDPISGHDNLYWYRRVMGKEIKFLLHFVKESKQDESGMPNNRFLAERTGGTYSTLKVQPAELEDSGVYFCASSLEGAWNNEQFFGPGTRLTVL.